The TCR beta chain described here comes from a study of chemoradiotherapy in HPV16-positive cancers (dated 2022 in TCRdb). Concerning the study at large: Using functional T-cell assays on cells from a couple of HPV16-positive patients, the researchers defined candidate HPV-specific T-cell clones and common TCR motifs. The study set out to ask whether T-cell immunity against the HPV oncoproteins E6 and E7 changes over the course of chemoradiotherapy and whether that immunity affects survival. Next, the candidate HPV-specific TCRs and motifs were followed in TCR repertoires from 80 to 90 patients with HPV-related cancers.

Broad study findings and their caveats: Improved recurrence-free survival in HPV16-positive patients was associated with expansion of HPV-responsive T cells during chemoradiotherapy. Only two HPV16-positive patients were used to derive the functional definition of HPV-specific T cells, and the survival association was reported for HPV16-positive patients. Expansion of candidate HPV-specific clones and E7-related TCR motifs was observed in the tumor microenvironment during treatment, whereas no such expansion was observed for non-HPV-specific T cells.

Library creation used the immunoSEQ multiplex PCR assay. TCRdb took this table from immuneACCESS and kept in-frame rearrangements with V and J called. Such tables lack part of the clones; where checked against another copy, unresolved V genes explain under half of the gap, and the rest is unexplained. Within this sample are about 53,000 clones, with about nine tenths of them counted one time only. About 3.5% of the sample lies in the top ten. Its CDR3 holds 15 amino acids, cysteine through phenylalanine. Only the CDR3 portion is preserved as DNA: 45 bases, with reading frame beginning at the first base. For CDR1 and CDR2, the germline V gene (reference sequence) lists MNHEY and SMNVEV. Relative to germline, V is 6 bases shorter and J is 4 bases shorter, with 18 bases between their ends. Because repertoires were sampled repeatedly during chemoradiotherapy, clonal expansion in the tumor microenvironment could be followed.

Comments on this clone: Which antigen it targets is not known. No per-base quality is available; no much larger clone lies one base away.

Recombination linked TRBV27 to TRBJ1-1; the D gene is perhaps TRBD1, from 6 matching bases. The receptor comes from a human donor with HPV-associated anogenital cancer. The sequencing used blood, collected from a patient who underwent chemoradiotherapy. The CDR3 amino acid sequence is: CASREGDVLRTEAFF. In nucleotide form, the sequence is TGTGCCAGCAGGGAGGGGGATGTGCTGCGCACTGAAGCTTTCTTT.